This T cell receptor (beta chain) was documented in a study of T cells in Graves' hyperthyroidism and ophthalmopathy. In the case of this clonotype: An end of the junction does not agree with germline; a read error may underlie this.

Germline loops: CDR1 SGHAT, CDR2 FQNNGV. The CDR3 contains 16 residues. The CDR3 regions of TCR beta were amplified from RNA transcripts. The HTBI primer set was used in a first-round RT-PCR of the TCR CDR3. TCRdb reprocessed the multiplex PCR reads with MiXCR, giving one entry per CDR3 protein. The sample includes about 640,000 distinct CDR3 sequences, about 14% seen only once; the top ten take under 15%. The PBMCs studied were ones that came from about 10 ml fresh peripheral blood. The receptor's source is a woman between 45 and 60 years old with Graves' ophthalmopathy. The sequencing input was blood. V gene TRBV11-2 combines with J gene TRBJ1-4; D is uncertain. CDR3 bases: TGTGCCAGCAGCTTAGATTTAACGTCAACTAATGAAAAACGGTTTTTT. Translation gives CASSLDLTSTNEKRFF.